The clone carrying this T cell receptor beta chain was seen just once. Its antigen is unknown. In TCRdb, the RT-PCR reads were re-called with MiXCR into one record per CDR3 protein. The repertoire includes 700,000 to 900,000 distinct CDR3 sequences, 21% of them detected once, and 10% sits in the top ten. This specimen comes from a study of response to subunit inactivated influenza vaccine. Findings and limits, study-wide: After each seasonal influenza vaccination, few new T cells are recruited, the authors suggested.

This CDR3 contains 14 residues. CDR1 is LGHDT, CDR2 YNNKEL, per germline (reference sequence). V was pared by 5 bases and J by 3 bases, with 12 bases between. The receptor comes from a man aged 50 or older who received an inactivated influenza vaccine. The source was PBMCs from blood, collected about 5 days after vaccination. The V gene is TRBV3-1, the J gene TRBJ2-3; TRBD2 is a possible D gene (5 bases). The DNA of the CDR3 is TGTGCCAGCAGCTCAATGGGGAGTACAGATACGCAGTATTTT. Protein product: CASSSMGSTDTQYF.